A single sample is the source of the 26 T cell receptor beta chains below, sequenced in a study of blood T cell repertoires in COVID-19. Libraries were prepared by immunoSEQ multiplex PCR; TCRdb keeps only in-frame clonotypes and omits some of them. The data show 70,000 to 85,000 clones, about 86% seen once. Sequencing was carried out using peripheral blood. The receptors were sampled from a woman older than 75 in a cohort sampled during active or convalescent COVID-19.

The chain has TRBV5-6 and TRBJ2-5, with no clear D. Germline CDR1 is SGHDT and CDR2 is YYEEEE. The V gene lost 0 bases and the J gene lost 5 bases, with 2 bases spanning the gap. The CDR3 spans 11 residues. The CDR3 sequence: CASSLAETQYF. The DNA for the CDR3 is TGTGCCAGCAGCTTGGCGGAGACCCAGTACTTC.

The genes are TRBV4-2 and TRBJ2-7; 9 bases agree with TRBD1. The CDR3 spans 16 residues. The V and J ends lost 1 base and 6 bases, in that order; junction bases with no gene match: 10. Germline V CDR1 and CDR2: LGHNA, YNFKEQ. The DNA for the CDR3 is TGTGCCAGCAGCCAAGCATGGGCGGGACAGGGACCCGAGCAGTACTTC. Protein product: CASSQAWAGQGPEQYF.

The chain has TRBV9 and TRBJ2-1; possible D gene TRBD1, 6 bases. Germline CDR1 and CDR2: SGDLS and YYNGEE. CDR3 length: 15 residues. V was clipped by 3 bases and J by 5 bases, with 15 bases between them. This chain's CDR3 is CASSDRDKNDNEQFF. CDR3 in DNA: TGTGCCAGCAGCGACCGGGACAAGAACGACAATGAGCAGTTCTTC.

This chain links TRBV28 with TRBJ2-7, with 15 nucleotides matching TRBD2. Germline values: CDR1 MDHEN, CDR2 SYDVKM. J lost 10 bases, V lost 5 bases, and 9 bases had no gene match. The CDR3 consists of 15 residues. The CDR3 bases are TGTGCCAGCAGTCCCCGGACTAGCGGGAGGGTCAGACAGTACTTC. Protein sequence: CASSPRTSGRVRQYF. Combining the CDR3 with reference TRBV28 and TRBJ2-7 gives the whole variable domain DVKVTQSSRYLVKRTGEKVFLECVQDMDHENMFWYRQDPGLGLRLIYFSYDVKMKEKGDIPEGYSVSREKKERFSLILESASTNQTSMYLCASSPRTSGRVRQYFGPGTRLTVT.

This clone was recorded once. This chain uses TRBV11-3 with TRBJ1-5; TRBD1 might be the D (5 bases). CDR1 SGHNT and CDR2 YENEEA come from the germline V gene. Between the trimmed V and J ends, which lost 0 bases and 11 bases, there was a span of 11 bases. This CDR3 region has 13 residues. CDR3 sequence: CASSLDGGRAQHF. The DNA of the CDR3 is TGTGCCAGCAGCTTAGATGGTGGCAGGGCCCAGCATTTT. Combining the CDR3 with reference TRBV11-3 and TRBJ1-5 gives the whole variable domain EAGVVQSPRYKIIEKKQPVAFWCNPISGHNTLYWYLQNLGQGPELLIRYENEEAVDDSQLPKDRFSAERLKGVDSTLKIQPAELGDSAVYLCASSLDGGRAQHFGDGTRLSIL.

This chain joins TRBV2 and TRBJ1-1, with TRBD1 as a possible D gene (6 bases). The CDR3 is 14 amino acids. The germline V gene encodes CDR1 SNHLY and CDR2 FYNNEI. Trimming took 3 bases from V and 1 from J, leaving 9 bases between them. The CDR3 DNA follows: TGTGCCAGCAGTGACCAGGGGTGGAACACTGAAGCTTTCTTT. It codes for CASSDQGWNTEAFF. Together with reference TRBV2 and TRBJ1-1, the CDR3 gives the full variable domain: EPEVTQTPSHQVTQMGQEVILRCVPISNHLYFYWYRQILGQKVEFLVSFYNNEISEKSEIFDDQFSVERPDGSNFTLKIRSTKLEDSAMYFCASSDQGWNTEAFFGQGTRLTVV.

The V and J genes are TRBV7-9 and TRBJ2-3; 7 nucleotides align to TRBD2. The CDR3 runs to 13 residues. CDR1 is SEHNR, CDR2 FQNEAQ, per germline (reference sequence). The J segment lost 9 bases and the V segment lost 0 bases, leaving 3 bases of the junction unmatched. This CDR3 is CASSLAGGMTQYF. For the CDR3, the DNA is TGTGCCAGCAGCTTAGCGGGAGGGATGACGCAGTATTTT.

J is TRBJ1-1 and V is TRBV21-1; no check of the table's D call, TRBD1, against the DNA was made. TRBV21-1 is tagged as a pseudogene. This CDR3 comprises 11 residues. The CDR3 nucleotides read TGTGCCATCGGGACAGGGCCCAGGGCTTTCTTT. This codes for CAIGTGPRAFF.

The chain joins TRBV11-1 to TRBJ1-1, with D uncertain. Germline V gene sequence: CDR1 SGHAT, CDR2 FQDESV (reference sequence). V was clipped by 4 bases and J by 2 bases, with 14 bases between them. The CDR3 extends over 15 amino acids. The CDR3 spells CASSSPRTGNTEAFF. The CDR3 nucleotides read TGTGCCAGCAGCTCCCCGAGGACGGGAAACACTGAAGCTTTCTTT.

V and J are TRBV6-4 and TRBJ1-6, with D hard to call. The germline gives CDR1 MRHNA, CDR2 SNTAGT. The length of the CDR3 is 13 residues. V was clipped by 9 bases and J by 9 bases, with 15 bases between them. CDR3 region: CASSREIGSPLHF. The DNA of the CDR3 is TGTGCCAGTTCTAGAGAGATCGGTTCACCCCTCCACTTT.

This chain joins TRBV11-3 and TRBJ2-3; 7 nucleotides line up with TRBD2. Germline CDR1 is SGHNT and CDR2 is YENEEA. V was pared by 5 bases and J by 2 bases, with 10 bases of the junction left unmatched. The CDR3 has 16 residues. The CDR3 DNA reads as TGTGCCAGCAGCCCACCGGGGGGAAGCGACACAGATACGCAGTATTTT. Its translation is CASSPPGGSDTDTQYF.

With regard to this clone: The same CDR3 is also encoded by other DNA sequences in this sample. The rearrangement links TRBV18 to TRBJ1-1; TRBD1 matches 8 bases. J gave up 0 bases and V 3 bases, and 6 bases lay outside the gene matches. Germline assignment: CDR1 KGHSH and CDR2 LQKENI. This CDR3 has 16 residues. CDR3 loop: CASSPGPGGMNTEAFF. Written as DNA, the CDR3 is TGTGCCAGCTCACCCGGTCCAGGGGGCATGAACACTGAAGCTTTCTTT. Based on the CDR3 plus reference TRBV18 and TRBJ1-1, the full variable domain is NAGVMQNPRHLVRRRGQEARLRCSPMKGHSHVYWYRQLPEEGLKFMVYLQKENIIDESGMPKERFSAEFPKEGPSILRIQQVVRGDSAAYFCASSPGPGGMNTEAFFGQGTRLTVV.

The rearrangement joins TRBV3-1 (or the pseudogene TRBV3-2) to TRBJ1-2; D not certain. Germline loops: CDR1 LGHDT, CDR2 YNNKEL (reference sequence). Deletions cut 0 bases from V and 5 bases from J, with 4 bases between. The CDR3 has 12 amino acids. CDR3 in amino acids: CASSQEAYGYTF. The CDR3 DNA reads TGTGCCAGCAGCCAAGAGGCATATGGCTACACCTTC.

The V gene is TRBV6-1, the J gene TRBJ1-2; 7 bases map to TRBD1. V trimming: 3 bases; J trimming: 6 bases; junction bases outside the gene matches: 7. The CDR3 is 14 residues long. Germline CDR1 is MNHNS and CDR2 is SASEGT. The CDR3 loop reads CASSEQQGWDGYTF. CDR3 in DNA: TGTGCCAGCAGTGAGCAACAGGGGTGGGATGGCTACACCTTC.

The gene calls are TRBV5-1 and TRBJ1-3, with 8 bases lining up with TRBD1. CDR1 is SGHRS, CDR2 YFSETQ, per germline. This CDR3 region has 16 residues. V shed 0 bases, J shed 4 bases, and the junction held 6 bases outside the gene matches. The CDR3 region is CASSLGAGGNGNTIYF. As DNA, the CDR3 is TGCGCCAGCAGCTTGGGGGCAGGGGGCAACGGAAACACCATATATTTT. The full variable domain, its missing parts supplied by reference TRBV5-1 and TRBJ1-3, is KAGVTQTPRYLIKTRGQQVTLSCSPISGHRSVSWYQQTPGQGLQFLFEYFSETQRNKGNFPGRFSGRQFSNSRSEMNVSTLELGDSALYLCASSLGAGGNGNTIYFGEGSWLTVV.

The table lists this clone with a few counts. J is TRBJ1-2 and V is TRBV12-3 or TRBV12-4; 7 bases are a match to TRBD1. The ends lost 6 bases at V and 8 bases at J; junction bases unmatched: 9. CDR3 size: 13 residues. In DNA, the CDR3 is TGTGCCAGCAGGGAGGGCGGGACAGTCGGCTACACCTTC. It translates to CASREGGTVGYTF.

The chain carries TRBV5-1 and TRBJ1-1; 7 nucleotides line up with TRBD1. The junction had 5 bases not matched to a gene; V was cut back by 3 bases and J by 6 bases. Per the germline V gene, CDR1 is SGHRS and CDR2 is YFSETQ. This CDR3 has 13 residues. The CDR3 bases are TGCGCCAGCAGCTCACGACAGGGCTCTGAAGCTTTCTTT. This translates into CASSSRQGSEAFF.

The chain is built from TRBV6-1 and TRBJ2-7, with 7 bases matching TRBD1. Germline loops: CDR1 MNHNS, CDR2 SASEGT. The CDR3 has 13 amino acids. The CDR3 DNA sequence: TGTGCCAGCAGCGAAGGGGGCGCGTACGAGCAGTACGTC. Encoded protein: CASSEGGAYEQYV.

This clone was counted a few times. Compared with germline, one end of the junction differs, possibly owing to a read error. The CDR3 is CASREDREANYGYTF. The DNA for the CDR3 is TGTGCCAGCAGGGAAGACAGGGAAGCTAACTATGGCTACACCTTC. The J gene is TRBJ1-2, the V gene TRBV2, with 7 bases aligning to TRBD1. Germline V gene data show CDR1 as SNHLY and CDR2 as FYNNEI. There are 15 residues in the CDR3.

The rearrangement uses TRBV10-3 and TRBJ1-5; tentative D call: TRBD1 (6 bases). The germline V gene encodes CDR1 ENHRY and CDR2 SYGVKD. The V end lost 2 bases, the J end lost 5 bases, and 7 bases lay between the germline ends. The CDR3 has 13 amino acids. Here the CDR3 reads CAISEAGDQPQHF. As DNA, the CDR3 is TGTGCCATCAGTGAGGCAGGGGATCAGCCCCAGCATTTT.

The chain has TRBV2 and TRBJ1-3; no firm D call. Trimming shortened V by 1 base and J by 0 bases, and 10 bases separated the two germline ends. Germline lookup yields CDR1 SNHLY and CDR2 FYNNEI. The CDR3 totals 16 residues. CDR3 bases: TGTGCCAGCAGTGAAGGGGCACGATACTCTGGAAACACCATATATTTT. Its protein is CASSEGARYSGNTIYF.

The chain recombines TRBV3-1 (or the pseudogene TRBV3-2) with TRBJ2-3; possibly TRBD2 for D (5 bases). Trimming removed 6 bases at V and 1 base at J, with 8 bases between. CDR3 size: 13 residues. The germline V gene encodes CDR1 LGHDT and CDR2 YNNKEL (reference sequence). Written as DNA, the CDR3 is TGTGCCAGCAGGTTTAGCGGCACAGATACGCAGTATTTT. Its translation: CASRFSGTDTQYF.

This clone was observed a few times. V usage is TRBV6-5 and J usage is TRBJ2-3; the match to TRBD1 covers 8 bases. V trimming: 5 bases; J trimming: 10 bases; junction bases outside the gene matches: 11. The CDR3 spans 14 residues. Germline V gene sequence: CDR1 MNHEY, CDR2 SVGAGI. The CDR3 here is CASSRQGMRESQYF. DNA of the CDR3: TGTGCCAGCAGTAGACAGGGGATGAGGGAATCGCAGTATTTT.

The chain links TRBV6-5 to TRBJ1-6; no reliable D call. Germline CDR1 and CDR2: MNHEY and SVGAGI. With 2 bases removed from V and 4 bases from J, the gap between germline ends came to 9 bases. CDR3 size: 15 residues. DNA for the CDR3: TGTGCCAGCAGTTACGGAGGACTGTATAATTCACCCCTCCACTTT. Translation: CASSYGGLYNSPLHF.

The V call is TRBV12-5, the J call TRBJ1-2; TRBD1 matches 8 bases. This CDR3 is 14 amino acids long. Trimming at V came to 5 bases and at J to 4 bases, leaving 6 bases not matched to a gene. Germline CDR1 LGHNT, CDR2 FRNRAP. The CDR3 protein is CASGIDRGTYGYTF. In DNA, the CDR3 is TGTGCTAGTGGTATCGACAGGGGAACCTATGGCTACACCTTC.

The chain links TRBV4-1 to TRBJ1-1; D is perhaps TRBD1 (5 bases). Germline CDR1 reads MGHRA; CDR2 reads YSYEKL. This CDR3 contains 19 residues. V was trimmed by 3 bases and J by 4 bases, leaving 27 bases between them. This CDR3 is CASSHALYGTFNPSTEAFF. The CDR3 coding sequence is TGCGCCAGCAGCCACGCACTGTATGGGACTTTCAATCCTTCCACTGAAGCTTTCTTT.